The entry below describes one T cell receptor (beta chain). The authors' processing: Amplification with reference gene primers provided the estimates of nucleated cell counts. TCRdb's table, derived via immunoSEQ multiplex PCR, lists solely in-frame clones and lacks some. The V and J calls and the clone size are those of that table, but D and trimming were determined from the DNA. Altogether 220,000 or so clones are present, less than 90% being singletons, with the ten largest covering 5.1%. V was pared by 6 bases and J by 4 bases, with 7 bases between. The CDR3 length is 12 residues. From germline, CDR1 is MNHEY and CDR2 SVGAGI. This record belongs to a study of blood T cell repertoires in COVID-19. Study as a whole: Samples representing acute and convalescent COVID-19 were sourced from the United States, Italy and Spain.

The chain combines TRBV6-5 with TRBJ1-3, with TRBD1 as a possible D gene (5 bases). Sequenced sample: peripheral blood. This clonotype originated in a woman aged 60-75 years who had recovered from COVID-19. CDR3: CASRTDGNTIYF. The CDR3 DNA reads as TGTGCCAGCAGGACAGACGGAAACACCATATATTTT.